One sample yielded the 31 T cell receptor beta chains listed below, sequenced in a study of regulatory T cells in long-lasting Graves disease. The sample's time point: newly diagnosed GD, antithyroid drugs for less than 3 months. The authors made the TCR library using RNA they extracted from PBMCs. For TCR beta, libraries came from iRepertoire HTBI primers and Arm-PCR of CDR3 regions. MiXCR, applied by TCRdb to the multiplex PCR reads, yields one record per CDR3 protein. Here the sample spans 400,000 to 650,000 distinct CDR3 sequences, about 16% being singletons. The sample was also linked to a second study, of T cells in Graves' hyperthyroidism and ophthalmopathy.

This specimen consisted of peripheral blood mononuclear cells (PBMCs), obtained at new diagnosis, from a patient treated with antithyroid drugs. These receptors came from a woman aged 40 to 65 with Graves disease.

This clonotype came up many times. This chain links TRBV3-1 with TRBJ1-2; D remains ambiguous. This CDR3 is 12 amino acids long. Per germline, CDR1 LGHDT and CDR2 YNNKEL (reference sequence). Trimming took 3 bases from V and 7 from J, leaving 9 bases between them. This CDR3 is CASSHNTGGYTF. CDR3 bases: TGTGCCAGCAGCCATAATACGGGTGGCTACACCTTC.

A few counts support this clonotype. V and J are TRBV6-1 and TRBJ1-1; D may be TRBD1 (6 bases). Per the germline V gene, CDR1 is MNHNS and CDR2 is SASEGT. Trimming took 6 bases from V and 5 from J, leaving 16 bases between them. There are 14 residues in the CDR3. CDR3 sequence reads: CASRRYREWTEAFF. The CDR3 coding sequence is TGTGCCAGCAGGCGCTACAGGGAGTGGACTGAAGCTTTCTTT.

This clonotype was seen many times. This chain joins TRBV20-1 and TRBJ1-1; no definite D call. Germline CDR1 reads DFQATT; CDR2 reads SNEGSKA (reference sequence). The CDR3 covers 14 residues. The germline V and J ends were trimmed by 6 bases and 5 bases, with 19 bases remaining between them. CDR3 residues: CSANSELLTTEAFF. In DNA form, the CDR3 reads TGCAGTGCCAATTCAGAGCTGCTTACGACTGAAGCTTTCTTT.

This clonotype was seen ten or more times. The CDR3 DNA reads TGTGCCAGCAGTTTGTCGATTGGAGGGCTGGACACTGAAGCTTTCTTT. It is translated as CASSLSIGGLDTEAFF. The chain has TRBV27 and TRBJ1-1, with D unresolved. The CDR3 is 16 amino acids. V was pared by 3 bases and J by 3 bases, with 17 bases between. The germline gives CDR1 MNHEY, CDR2 SMNVEV (reference sequence).

This clonotype has at least ten counts. The chain joins TRBV12-3 or TRBV12-4 to TRBJ1-1, with no clear D. V lost 2 bases, J lost 3 bases, and 10 bases lay in between. This CDR3 spans 14 amino acids. The CDR3 DNA sequence: TGTGCCAGCAGTTTATTCCAGGCTGACACTGAAGCTTTCTTT. It encodes CASSLFQADTEAFF.

This clonotype was found many times. The V and J genes are TRBV11-3 and TRBJ1-6, with D tentatively TRBD1 (6 bases). Germline assignment: CDR1 SGHNT and CDR2 YENEEA. V lost 3 bases and J 7 bases, leaving 10 bases between the germline ends. The CDR3 totals 14 residues. CDR3 protein: CASSFGTGNSPLHF. CDR3 nucleotide sequence: TGTGCCAGCAGCTTCGGTACAGGGAATTCACCCCTCCACTTT. Full variable domain (remainder filled in from reference TRBV11-3 and TRBJ1-6): EAGVVQSPRYKIIEKKQPVAFWCNPISGHNTLYWYLQNLGQGPELLIRYENEEAVDDSQLPKDRFSAERLKGVDSTLKIQPAELGDSAVYLCASSFGTGNSPLHFGNGTRLTVT.

The chain has TRBV19 and TRBJ1-1; weak D call: TRBD1 (5 bases). This CDR3 has 16 residues. The V and J ends lost 5 bases and 8 bases respectively, with 24 bases between them. Germline V CDR1 and CDR2: LNHDA, SQIVND (reference sequence). The CDR3 is CASSSNPTQRQGEAFF. Here the CDR3 DNA reads TGTGCCAGTAGTTCAAATCCCACTCAGAGGCAGGGAGAAGCTTTCTTT.

This clonotype has a count of ten or more. The genes are TRBV19 and TRBJ2-1, with D possibly being TRBD1 (6 bases). Germline V gives CDR1 LNHDA, CDR2 SQIVND (reference sequence). Trimming stripped 4 bases from V and 7 bases from J, with 11 bases between. The CDR3 extends over 13 amino acids. This CDR3 reads CASSTDSRNEQFF. The CDR3 DNA follows: TGTGCCAGTAGTACGGACAGCCGGAATGAGCAGTTCTTC. The full variable domain, with the rest looked up from reference TRBV19 and TRBJ2-1, is DGGITQSPKYLFRKEGQNVTLSCEQNLNHDAMYWYRQDPGQGLRLIYYSQIVNDFQKGDIAEGYSVSREKKESFPLTVTSAQKNPTAFYLCASSTDSRNEQFFGPGTRLTVL.

The chain links TRBV5-8 to TRBJ2-7; no definite D call. This CDR3 region has 13 residues. V was pared by 7 bases and J by 6 bases, with 17 bases between. Germline-derived CDR1 and CDR2 are SGHTS and YDEGEE. The CDR3 reads CASSLPVSAEQYF. The DNA of the CDR3 is TGTGCCAGCTCCCTCCCGGTGTCAGCCGAGCAGTACTTC.

The J gene is TRBJ2-3, the V gene TRBV11-2, with 12 bases that match TRBD2. The V segment lost 6 bases and the J segment 6 bases; nucleotides outside the gene matches: 4. This CDR3 region has 14 residues. The V gene's germline CDR1 is SGHAT and CDR2 FQNNGV. In nucleotides, the CDR3 is TGTGCCAGCAGGACAACTAGCGGGGGGGATACGCAGTATTTT. It codes for CASRTTSGGDTQYF. Based on the CDR3 plus reference TRBV11-2 and TRBJ2-3, the full variable domain is EAGVAQSPRYKIIEKRQSVAFWCNPISGHATLYWYQQILGQGPKLLIQFQNNGVVDDSQLPKDRFSAERLKGVDSTLKIQPAKLEDSAVYLCASRTTSGGDTQYFGPGTRLTVL.

In its sample, this clonotype was seen many times. The V gene is TRBV4-1, the J gene TRBJ2-6; 9 bases line up with TRBD2. The CDR3 consists of 17 residues. In germline, CDR1 is MGHRA, CDR2 YSYEKL. V shed 4 bases and J 4 bases; nucleotides not matched to a gene: 8. The CDR3 bases are TGCGCCAGCAGCCTAGGACTAGCGCAGAGAGGGGCCAACGTCCTGACTTTC. This encodes CASSLGLAQRGANVLTF.

This clonotype was recorded many times. V and J are TRBV2 and TRBJ2-2; 9 nucleotides line up with TRBD2. This CDR3 contains 15 residues. From germline, CDR1 is SNHLY and CDR2 FYNNEI. J was trimmed by 4 bases and V by 5 bases; bases with no gene match: 5. The CDR3 nucleotides are TGTGCCAGCAGTTCGACTAGCGGTGGCACCGGGGAGCTGTTTTTT. This codes for CASSSTSGGTGELFF.

This clonotype was observed at least ten times. The V gene is TRBV6-1, the J gene TRBJ1-3; D gene unclear. CDR1 is MNHNS, CDR2 SASEGT, per germline. This CDR3 region has 15 residues. The ends were cut back, 5 bases at V and 0 bases at J, with 11 bases in the middle. CDR3 protein: CASSMDGSSGNTIYF. The CDR3 DNA sequence: TGTGCCAGCAGTATGGACGGGAGCTCTGGAAACACCATATATTTT.

This clonotype was picked up many times. The V gene is TRBV7-8, the J gene TRBJ1-1; D is possibly TRBD1 (5 bases). Germline V gene data show CDR1 as SGHVS and CDR2 as FQNEAQ. This CDR3 contains 16 residues. The germline V and J ends were trimmed by 1 base and 5 bases, with 17 bases remaining between them. This CDR3 is CASSLGGRTIGTEAFF. CDR3 nucleotide sequence: TGTGCCAGCAGCTTAGGAGGTAGGACAATCGGAACTGAAGCTTTCTTT. The whole variable domain, filled in from reference TRBV7-8 and TRBJ1-1, reads GAGVSQSPRYKVAKRGQDVALRCDPISGHVSLFWYQQALGQGPEFLTYFQNEAQLDKSGLPSDRFFAERPEGSVSTLKIQRTQQEDSAVYLCASSLGGRTIGTEAFFGQGTRLTVV.

There are a few counts of this clonotype. V and J are TRBV5-6 and TRBJ2-7, with 8 bases fitting TRBD1. Germline assignment: CDR1 SGHDT and CDR2 YYEEEE. V shed 5 bases and J 6 bases; nucleotides not matched to a gene: 10. This CDR3 has 14 residues. CDR3 nucleotide sequence: TGTGCCAGCAGTCCGGACAGGGATGTTGGCGAGCAGTACTTC. Translated, it gives CASSPDRDVGEQYF. The full variable domain, in which reference TRBV5-6 and TRBJ2-7 provide the parts outside the CDR3, is DAGVTQSPTHLIKTRGQQVTLRCSPKSGHDTVSWYQQALGQGPQFIFQYYEEEERQRGNFPDRFSGHQFPNYSSELNVNALLLGDSALYLCASSPDRDVGEQYFGPGTRLTVT.

This clonotype was seen many times. This chain connects TRBV27 to TRBJ2-5; the match to TRBD1 covers 10 bases. V dropped 6 bases and J dropped 5; count of bases not matched to a gene: 9. The CDR3 is 15 amino acids. Germline assignment: CDR1 MNHEY and CDR2 SMNVEV (reference sequence). CDR3 sequence reads: CASSAPGQGTETQYF. The CDR3 nucleotides read TGTGCCAGCAGCGCTCCGGGACAGGGGACGGAGACCCAGTACTTC.

The CDR3, as DNA: TGTGCCAGCAGAGGCTCCCCAGGGGACACCGGGGAGCTGTTTTTT. It yields the protein CASRGSPGDTGELFF. This chain links TRBV2 with TRBJ2-2, with D possibly matching TRBD1 (6 bases). V was clipped by 6 bases and J by 3 bases, with 14 bases between them. The germline CDR1 and CDR2 sequences are SNHLY and FYNNEI. This CDR3 comprises 15 residues.

V is TRBV10-3 and J is TRBJ1-2; maybe TRBD1 (5 bases). The V and J ends lost 0 bases and 8 bases respectively, with 13 bases between them. CDR1 ENHRY and CDR2 SYGVKD come from the germline V gene. The CDR3 runs to 14 residues. The CDR3 loop is CAISESNDSRGYTF. The CDR3 nucleotides read TGTGCCATCAGTGAGTCGAATGACAGTCGGGGCTACACCTTC.

This clonotype appeared many times. The chain has TRBV28 and TRBJ2-5; D unresolved. The germline CDR1 and CDR2 sequences are MDHEN and SYDVKM. CDR3 length equals 11 residues. The ends were cut back, 7 bases at V and 5 bases at J, with 8 bases in the middle. The CDR3 region has the DNA TGTGCCAGCACAGGCCTCGAGACCCAGTACTTC. It specifies CASTGLETQYF.

The chain couples TRBV12-5 to TRBJ2-1; possibly TRBD2 for D (5 bases). The germline V and J ends were trimmed by 4 bases and 1 base, with 14 bases remaining between them. CDR1 is LGHNT and CDR2 is FRNRAP in the germline V gene. The CDR3 has 16 amino acids. This chain's CDR3 is CASGSDGSGSYNEQFF. The CDR3 DNA reads as TGTGCTAGTGGTTCGGACGGGTCGGGGTCCTACAATGAGCAGTTCTTC.

On this clonotype: Being one base from a much bigger clone, this may be a read error. The chain recombines TRBV5-1 with TRBJ2-1; D gene uncertain. V was shortened by 7 bases and J by 4 bases, with 18 bases between the two germline ends. CDR1 is SGHRS and CDR2 is YFSETQ in the germline V gene. This CDR3 comprises 15 residues. CDR3 coding DNA: TGCGCCAGCGAGCAACCTGGTTGGGAATACAATGAGCAGTTCTTC. Encoded protein: CASEQPGWEYNEQFF.

The J gene is TRBJ2-7, the V gene TRBV11-2; D unresolved. Germline V gene lookup returns CDR1 SGHAT and CDR2 FQNNGV. Trimming took 3 bases from V and 3 from J, leaving 9 bases between them. This CDR3 spans 13 amino acids. This chain's CDR3 is CASSFDNNYEQYF. DNA of the CDR3: TGTGCCAGCAGCTTTGACAATAACTACGAGCAGTACTTC.

The chain couples TRBV5-1 to TRBJ2-3; 9 bases map to TRBD2. The CDR3 spans 17 residues. The germline V gene has CDR1 SGHRS and CDR2 YFSETQ. V lost 2 bases and J lost 0; bases outside the gene matches: 7. The CDR3 region is CASSFGSGGTSTDTQYF. The CDR3 DNA sequence: TGCGCCAGCAGCTTTGGTAGCGGGGGAACTAGCACAGATACGCAGTATTTT.

Ten or more counts support this clonotype. CDR3 DNA: TGCGCCAGCAGCCTAAGCAACACAGGTACGGGAGCTAGCACTGAAGCTTTCTTT. Translation: CASSLSNTGTGASTEAFF. This sequence joins TRBV5-1 and TRBJ1-1; possibly TRBD1 for D (5 bases). The CDR3 loop spans 18 amino acids. The germline V gene has CDR1 SGHRS and CDR2 YFSETQ. V was shortened by 4 bases and J by 4 bases, with 26 bases between the two germline ends.

This clonotype was counted only a few times. V and J are TRBV29-1 and TRBJ2-3, with TRBD2 matching over 10 bases. This CDR3 has 13 amino acids. Germline V gives CDR1 SQVTM, CDR2 ANQGSEA. J was trimmed by 6 bases and V by 5 bases; bases with no gene match: 5. This CDR3 is CSVSSGGADTQYF. The CDR3 coding sequence is TGCAGCGTTTCAAGCGGGGGGGCGGATACGCAGTATTTT.

The sample holds many counts of this clonotype. This chain uses TRBV12-3 or TRBV12-4 with TRBJ2-1; TRBD1 matches at 7 bases. V was clipped by 5 bases and J by 7 bases; unmatched bases: 20. This CDR3 has 18 amino acids. The CDR3 region is CASSPFRRGTDPRNEQFF. In DNA form, the CDR3 reads TGTGCCAGCAGTCCCTTTCGCAGGGGGACAGACCCACGGAATGAGCAGTTCTTC.

This clonotype was counted only a few times. The chain is built from TRBV9 and TRBJ2-1; 9 bases align to TRBD2. The CDR3 extends over 15 amino acids. V gave up 4 bases and J gave up 9 bases; unmatched junction bases: 11. CDR1 SGDLS and CDR2 YYNGEE come from the germline V gene. CDR3 residues: CASSPLGGGAIEQFF. As DNA, the CDR3 is TGTGCCAGCAGCCCCCTGGGCGGGGGGGCCATTGAGCAGTTCTTC. The variable domain in full, with the rest retrieved from reference TRBV9 and TRBJ2-1, is DSGVTQTPKHLITATGQRVTLRCSPRSGDLSVYWYQQSLDQGLQFLIQYYNGEERAKGNILERFSAQQFPDLHSELNLSSLELGDSALYFCASSPLGGGAIEQFFGPGTRLTVL.

This sequence joins TRBV12-3 or TRBV12-4 and TRBJ1-1; D may be TRBD1 (5 bases). The V end lost 4 bases, the J end lost 3 bases, and 15 bases lay between the germline ends. The CDR3 runs 15 residues. The CDR3 sequence is CASSSGWGDYTEAFF. The DNA for the CDR3 is TGTGCCAGCAGTTCCGGTTGGGGGGATTACACTGAAGCTTTCTTT.

Worth noting for this clonotype: This may come from a read error, since a much larger clone is one base off. Lacking the conserved final phenylalanine or tryptophan, this CDR3 likely reflects a read error. The chain has TRBV3-1 and TRBJ2-3; D is possibly TRBD2 (5 bases). The V and J ends lost 3 bases and 4 bases respectively, with 11 bases between them. The V gene's germline CDR1 is LGHDT and CDR2 YNNKEL (reference sequence). The CDR3 sequence is 14 residues long. CDR3 in DNA: TGTGCCAGCAGCCAGCCTTCGGAGGCAGATACGCAGTATCTT. This codes for CASSQPSEADTQYL.

This clonotype was detected a few times. CDR3 bases: TGTGCCAGCAGCCGGTCAACCTACGAGCAGTACTTC. Amino acids: CASSRSTYEQYF. The chain employs TRBV3-1 and TRBJ2-7; no definite D call. V lost 4 bases and J 2 bases, leaving 6 bases between the germline ends. This CDR3 has 12 amino acids. Germline CDR1 is LGHDT and CDR2 is YNNKEL (reference sequence).

There are many counts of this clonotype. A junction boundary mismatches the germline segment, possibly from a read error. The CDR3 reads CASSLVQVNTEAFF. Written as DNA, the CDR3 is TGTGCCAGCAGTTTAGTACAGGTGAACACTGAAGCTTTCTTT. The V gene is TRBV11-2, the J gene TRBJ1-1; D may be TRBD1 (5 bases). This CDR3 comprises 14 residues. Germline V gene data show CDR1 as SGHAT and CDR2 as FQNNGV.